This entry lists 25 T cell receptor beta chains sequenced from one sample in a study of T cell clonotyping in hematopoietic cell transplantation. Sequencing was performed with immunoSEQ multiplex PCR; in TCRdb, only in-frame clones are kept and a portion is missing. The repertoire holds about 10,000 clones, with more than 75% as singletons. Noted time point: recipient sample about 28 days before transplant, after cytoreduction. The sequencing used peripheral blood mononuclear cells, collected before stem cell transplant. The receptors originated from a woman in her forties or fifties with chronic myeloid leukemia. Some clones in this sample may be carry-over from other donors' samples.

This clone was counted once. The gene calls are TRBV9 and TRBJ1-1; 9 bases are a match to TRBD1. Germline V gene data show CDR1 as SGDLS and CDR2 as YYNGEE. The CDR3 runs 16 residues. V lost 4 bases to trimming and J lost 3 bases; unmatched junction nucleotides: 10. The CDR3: CASSSQTGGKDTEAFF. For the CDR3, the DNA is TGTGCCAGCAGCTCCCAGACAGGGGGAAAGGACACTGAAGCTTTCTTT. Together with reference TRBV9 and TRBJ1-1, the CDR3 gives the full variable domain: DSGVTQTPKHLITATGQRVTLRCSPRSGDLSVYWYQQSLDQGLQFLIQYYNGEERAKGNILERFSAQQFPDLHSELNLSSLELGDSALYFCASSSQTGGKDTEAFFGQGTRLTVV.

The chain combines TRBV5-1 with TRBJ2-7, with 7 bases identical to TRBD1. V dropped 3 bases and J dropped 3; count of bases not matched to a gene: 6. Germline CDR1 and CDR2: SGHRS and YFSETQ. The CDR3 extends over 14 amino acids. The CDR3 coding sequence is TGCGCCAGCAGCTCGGCAGGGGGTATCTACGAGCAGTACTTC. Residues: CASSSAGGIYEQYF.

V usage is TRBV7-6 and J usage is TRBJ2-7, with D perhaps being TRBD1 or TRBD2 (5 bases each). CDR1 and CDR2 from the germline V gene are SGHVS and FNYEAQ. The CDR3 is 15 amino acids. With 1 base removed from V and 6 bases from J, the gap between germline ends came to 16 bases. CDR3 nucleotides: TGTGCCAGCAGCTTAGAGAGGGGACCGCCATCCGAGCAGTACTTC. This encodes CASSLERGPPSEQYF.

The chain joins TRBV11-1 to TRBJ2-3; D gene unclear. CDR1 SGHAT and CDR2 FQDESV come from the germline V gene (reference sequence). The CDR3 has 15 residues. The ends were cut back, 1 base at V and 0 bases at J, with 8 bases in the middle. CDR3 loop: CASSLVGSSTDTQYF. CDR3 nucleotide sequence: TGTGCCAGCAGCTTAGTGGGCTCGAGCACAGATACGCAGTATTTT.

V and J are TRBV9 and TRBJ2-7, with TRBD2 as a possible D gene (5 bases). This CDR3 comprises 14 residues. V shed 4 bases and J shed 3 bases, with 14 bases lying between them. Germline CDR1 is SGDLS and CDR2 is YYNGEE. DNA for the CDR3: TGTGCCAGCAGCCGAGGGTTTCGCGGCTACGAGCAGTACTTC. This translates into CASSRGFRGYEQYF.

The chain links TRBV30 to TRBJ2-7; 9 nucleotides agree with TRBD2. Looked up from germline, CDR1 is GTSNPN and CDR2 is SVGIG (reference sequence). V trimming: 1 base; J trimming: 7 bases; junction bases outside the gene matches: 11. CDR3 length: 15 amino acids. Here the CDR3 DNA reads TGTGCCTGGAGTGGGCTTGCTAGCGGGGTCTTTGAGCAGTACTTC. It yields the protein CAWSGLASGVFEQYF.

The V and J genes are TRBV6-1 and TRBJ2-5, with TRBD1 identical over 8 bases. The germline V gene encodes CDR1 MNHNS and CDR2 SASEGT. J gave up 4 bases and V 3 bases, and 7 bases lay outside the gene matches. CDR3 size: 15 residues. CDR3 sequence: CASSEFDRGPETQYF. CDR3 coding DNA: TGTGCCAGCAGTGAGTTCGACAGGGGCCCAGAGACCCAGTACTTC.

In nucleotides, the CDR3 is TGTGCCAGCAGTCCTCCCGGACGGAGATACGAGCAGTACTTC. This translates into CASSPPGRRYEQYF. J is TRBJ2-7 and V is TRBV28, with unresolved D. V was cut by 5 bases and J by 4 bases, with 15 bases left in between. The CDR3 has 14 amino acids. Germline CDR1 and CDR2: MDHEN and SYDVKM.

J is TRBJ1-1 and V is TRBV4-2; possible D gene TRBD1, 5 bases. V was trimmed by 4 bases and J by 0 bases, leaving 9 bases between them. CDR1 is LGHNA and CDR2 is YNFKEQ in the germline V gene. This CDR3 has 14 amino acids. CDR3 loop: CASSPGRLNTEAFF. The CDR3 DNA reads TGTGCCAGCAGCCCGGGACGGTTGAACACTGAAGCTTTCTTT.

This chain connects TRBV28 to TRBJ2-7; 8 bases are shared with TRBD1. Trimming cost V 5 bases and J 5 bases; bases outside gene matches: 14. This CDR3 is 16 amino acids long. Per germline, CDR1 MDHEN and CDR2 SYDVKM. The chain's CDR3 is CASSPAEAQGVHEQYF. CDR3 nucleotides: TGTGCCAGCAGTCCGGCGGAGGCACAGGGGGTCCACGAGCAGTACTTC.

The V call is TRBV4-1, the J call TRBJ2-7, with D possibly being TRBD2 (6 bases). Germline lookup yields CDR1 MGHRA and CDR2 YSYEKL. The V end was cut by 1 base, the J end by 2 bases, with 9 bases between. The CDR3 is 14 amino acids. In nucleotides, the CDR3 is TGCGCCAGCAGCCAAGGGCGGGGAACCTACGAGCAGTACTTC. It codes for CASSQGRGTYEQYF.

The CDR3 region is CASSPRLAGWYEQYF. The CDR3, as DNA: TGTGCCAGCAGCCCAAGACTAGCGGGTTGGTACGAGCAGTACTTC. The rearrangement joins TRBV9 to TRBJ2-7, with 10 bases aligning to TRBD2. Germline lookup yields CDR1 SGDLS and CDR2 YYNGEE. CDR3 size: 15 residues. V gave up 4 bases and J gave up 4 bases; unmatched junction bases: 8.

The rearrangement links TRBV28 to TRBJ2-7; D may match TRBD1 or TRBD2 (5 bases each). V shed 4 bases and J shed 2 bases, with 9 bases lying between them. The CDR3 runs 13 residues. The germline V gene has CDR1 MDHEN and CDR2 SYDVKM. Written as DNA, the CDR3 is TGTGCCAGCAGTTCGGGGCTTCCCTACGAGCAGTACTTC. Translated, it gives CASSSGLPYEQYF.

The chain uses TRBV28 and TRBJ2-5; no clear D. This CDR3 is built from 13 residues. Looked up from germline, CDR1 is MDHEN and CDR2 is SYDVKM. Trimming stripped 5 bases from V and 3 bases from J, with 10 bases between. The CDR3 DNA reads TGTGCCAGCAGTCCCTGGGCCGAAGAGACCCAGTACTTC. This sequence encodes CASSPWAEETQYF.

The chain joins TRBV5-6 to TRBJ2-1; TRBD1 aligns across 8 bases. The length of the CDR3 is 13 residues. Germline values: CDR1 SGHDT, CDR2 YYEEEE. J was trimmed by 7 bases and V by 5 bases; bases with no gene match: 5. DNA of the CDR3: TGTGCCAGCAGATGGACAGGGAGAAATGAGCAGTTCTTC. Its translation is CASRWTGRNEQFF.

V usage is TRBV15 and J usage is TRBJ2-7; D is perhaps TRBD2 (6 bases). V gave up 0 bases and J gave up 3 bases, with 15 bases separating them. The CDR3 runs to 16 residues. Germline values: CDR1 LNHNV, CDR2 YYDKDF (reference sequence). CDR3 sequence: CATSRDLSSALYEQYF. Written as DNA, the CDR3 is TGTGCCACCAGCAGAGATTTGTCTAGCGCTCTCTACGAGCAGTACTTC.

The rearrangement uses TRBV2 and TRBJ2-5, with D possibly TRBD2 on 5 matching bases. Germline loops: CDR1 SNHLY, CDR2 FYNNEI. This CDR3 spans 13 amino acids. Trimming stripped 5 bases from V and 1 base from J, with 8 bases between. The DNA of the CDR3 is TGTGCCAGCAGTAATAGCGCCCAAGAGACCCAGTACTTC. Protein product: CASSNSAQETQYF.

The CDR3 is CASSQGFIAGTDTQYF. The CDR3 region has the DNA TGCGCCAGCAGCCAAGGTTTTATAGCCGGCACAGATACGCAGTATTTT. The V call is TRBV4-3, the J call TRBJ2-3, with D uncertain. V was shortened by 1 base and J by 1 base, with 12 bases between the two germline ends. The CDR3 runs 16 residues. In germline, CDR1 is LGHNA, CDR2 YSLEER.

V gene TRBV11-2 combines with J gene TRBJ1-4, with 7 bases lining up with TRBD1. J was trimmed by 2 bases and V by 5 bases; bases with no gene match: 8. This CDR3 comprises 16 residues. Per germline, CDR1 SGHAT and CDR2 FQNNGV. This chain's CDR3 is CASSRNRGSTNEKLFF. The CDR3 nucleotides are TGTGCCAGCAGCCGGAACAGGGGATCTACTAATGAAAAACTGTTTTTT.

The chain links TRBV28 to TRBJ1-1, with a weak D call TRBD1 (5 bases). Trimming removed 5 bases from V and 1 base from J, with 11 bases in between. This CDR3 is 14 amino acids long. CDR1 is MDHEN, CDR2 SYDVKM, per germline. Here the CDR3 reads CASSPPGQNTEAFF. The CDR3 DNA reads TGTGCCAGCAGTCCGCCTGGACAGAACACTGAAGCTTTCTTT.

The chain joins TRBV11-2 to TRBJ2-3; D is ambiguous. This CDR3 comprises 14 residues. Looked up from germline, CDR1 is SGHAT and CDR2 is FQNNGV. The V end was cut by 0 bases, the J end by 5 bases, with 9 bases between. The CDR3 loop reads CASSLDLSVDTQYF. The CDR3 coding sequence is TGTGCCAGCAGCTTAGATCTTTCGGTAGATACGCAGTATTTT.

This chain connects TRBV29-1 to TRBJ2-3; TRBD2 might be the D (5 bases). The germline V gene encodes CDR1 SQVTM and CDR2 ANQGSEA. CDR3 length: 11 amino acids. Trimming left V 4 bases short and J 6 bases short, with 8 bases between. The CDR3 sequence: CSVARGDTQYF. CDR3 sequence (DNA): TGCAGCGTTGCCCGGGGTGATACGCAGTATTTT.

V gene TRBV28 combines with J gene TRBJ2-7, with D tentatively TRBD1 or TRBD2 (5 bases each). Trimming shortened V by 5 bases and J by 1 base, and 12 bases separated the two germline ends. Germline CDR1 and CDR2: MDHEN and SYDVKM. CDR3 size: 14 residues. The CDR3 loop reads CASSGTVRSYEQYF. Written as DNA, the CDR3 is TGTGCCAGCAGTGGGACGGTCCGATCCTACGAGCAGTACTTC.

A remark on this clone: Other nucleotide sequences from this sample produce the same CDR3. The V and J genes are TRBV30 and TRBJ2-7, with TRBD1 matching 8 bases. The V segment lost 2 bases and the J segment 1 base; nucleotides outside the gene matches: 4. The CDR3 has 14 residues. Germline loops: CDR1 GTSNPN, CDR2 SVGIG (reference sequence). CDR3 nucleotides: TGTGCCTGGAGTACCGGGACAGGTTCCTACGAGCAGTACTTC. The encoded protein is CAWSTGTGSYEQYF.

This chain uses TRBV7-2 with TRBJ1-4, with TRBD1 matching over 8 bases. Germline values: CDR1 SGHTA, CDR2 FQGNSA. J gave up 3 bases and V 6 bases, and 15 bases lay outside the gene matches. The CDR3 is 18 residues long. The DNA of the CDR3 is TGTGCCAGCAGTAGAGGACAGGGTATAGAGTTGGCTAATGAAAAACTGTTTTTT. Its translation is CASSRGQGIELANEKLFF.